The rows below give T cell receptor beta chains drawn from one sample of a study of cytomegalovirus exposure and HLA in healthy donors. Only in-frame clones appear in the TCRdb table, and some are missing; sequencing was by immunoSEQ multiplex PCR. The table includes roughly 150,000 clones, around nine tenths detected once. What was sequenced was PBMCs. These receptors were collected from a woman aged 18-30 years in good health and CMV-seropositive. CDR3s include the opening cysteine and the closing phenylalanine or tryptophan. Each record gives: CDR3 length, V gene, CDR3 protein.

15 TRBV6-1 CASKETGSSSYEQYF
15 TRBV4-3 CASSQGVATNEKLFF
13 TRBV12-5 CASSKEGVETQYF
16 TRBV27 CATYPYREGATDTQYF
16 TRBV4-1 CASSQLGLAGAETQYF
15 TRBV30 CAWSVGTGGSDTQYF
14 TRBV4-1 CASSLRGAEDTQYF
15 TRBV7-9 CASSSGLVHTDTQYF
17 TRBV29-1 CSAKKASRRRATDTQYF
14 TRBV7-3 CASSLGGTHNEQYF
16 TRBV7-2 CASTSPVAVFQETQYF
13 TRBV13 CAGDPSGSGPQYF
18 TRBV12-5 CASGPGTATGYRSTEAFF
16 TRBV10-3 CAISESFPGNTGELFF
15 TRBV9 CASSVGGDRAYEQYF
16 TRBV5-1 CASSVGLAQSTDTQYF
13 TRBV5-1 CASSLDRGGGYTF
17 TRBV5-4 CASSLFTGGAGANVLTF
17 TRBV5-8 CASSLPLGLVSTDTQYF
18 TRBV5-4 CASSLGTSGSLTYNEQFF
15 TRBV5-4 CASSLGQGLNEKLFF
17 TRBV6-1 CASSELLLAGVWETQYF
17 TRBV5-6 CASSFASGGLFYNEQFF
11 TRBV4-3 CASSRELEQFF
16 TRBV6-4 CASSDRPGSGQETQYF
13 TRBV29-1 CSVGQIFNQPQHF
14 TRBV13 CASSFRQGPYEQYF
13 TRBV10-3 CAAQGSGQETQYF
14 TRBV25-1 CASTSRTGAYGYTF
13 TRBV6-5 CASSRGVGYGYTF
19 TRBV21-1 CASSNEGLSNPMEHQPQHF
11 TRBV30 CAWRISNEQFF
15 TRBV4-1 CASSVRQGIIYEQYF
14 TRBV13 CASSQAGHLYEQYF
15 TRBV7-3 CASSSGQGTSGELFF
16 TRBV18 CASSPTAGARNQPQHF
14 TRBV28 CASRTQGVSYEQYF
15 TRBV6-8 CASPSRITTNEKLFF
12 TRBV29-1 CSVPRTGGEQYF
11 TRBV25-1 CASSGIGVYTF
16 TRBV10-3 CAISESVQGSNQPQHF
18 TRBV19 CASRRGFVAGSTNEKLFF
14 TRBV21-1 CASSPCEGAYEQYF
14 TRBV2 CASSDLGSNYGYTF
15 TRBV9 CASSAGTSVYNEQFF
12 TRBV28 CATGSPPSGYTF
15 TRBV7-8 CASRRPGTAYNEQFF
13 TRBV18 CASSLTTSLEQYF
16 TRBV5-6 CASSFRNRAGANVLTF
15 TRBV30 CAWSVSRGRFYEQYF
16 TRBV28 CASSLTSGGPYNEQFF
10 TRBV28 CASTGHAAFF